The rows below give T cell receptor beta chains drawn from one sample of a study of cytomegalovirus exposure and HLA in healthy donors. Data came from immunoSEQ multiplex PCR; TCRdb stores just in-frame clones and leaves some out. The table counts under 200,000 clones; about 0.79% lies in the top ten. Sequenced material: PBMCs. Receptors originate from a woman aged 18 to 35 in good health and CMV-seropositive. Both conserved end residues are part of each CDR3. D genes are given only for firm matches.

D gene	J gene	V gene	CDR3 protein	CDR3 DNA
.	TRBJ2-5	TRBV7-6	CASSLDTPGGGETQYF	TGTGCCAGCAGCTTAGATACACCCGGGGGAGGAGAGACCCAGTACTTC
TRBD1	TRBJ2-7	TRBV2	CASTSDRDVGEQYF	TGTGCCAGCACATCAGACAGGGATGTTGGCGAGCAGTACTTC
TRBD1	TRBJ2-7	TRBV6-1	CAIRQPGQGLYEQYF	TGTGCCATAAGACAACCGGGACAGGGGCTATACGAGCAGTACTTC
.	TRBJ2-7	TRBV11-2	CASSLTPGSYEQYF	TGTGCCAGCAGCTTAACGCCGGGCTCCTACGAGCAGTACTTC
.	TRBJ1-4	TRBV30	CAWRSGGMNEKLFF	TGTGCCTGGAGGTCCGGGGGGATGAATGAAAAACTGTTTTTT
TRBD1	TRBJ2-5	TRBV7-9	CASLWDRGFETQYF	TGTGCCAGTCTCTGGGACAGGGGTTTCGAGACCCAGTACTTC
TRBD1	TRBJ2-5	TRBV5-1	CASSWNAGTVQETQYF	TGCGCCAGCAGCTGGAACGCCGGGACAGTCCAAGAGACCCAGTACTTC
TRBD1	TRBJ1-5	TRBV5-5	CASSRGQGKFQPQHF	TGTGCCAGCAGTAGGGGACAGGGAAAGTTTCAGCCCCAGCATTTT
TRBD1	TRBJ1-5	TRBV5-4	CASSLEQGQPQHF	TGTGCCAGCAGCTTGGAACAGGGGCAGCCCCAGCATTTT
.	TRBJ2-5	TRBV18	CASSPAGNQETQYF	TGTGCCAGCTCACCTGCCGGGAACCAAGAGACCCAGTACTTC
.	TRBJ2-1	TRBV6-5	CASWRADNEQFF	TGTGCCTCTTGGAGGGCTGACAATGAGCAGTTCTTC
TRBD1	TRBJ1-4	TRBV29-1	CSVATGVTNEKLFF	TGCAGCGTGGCGACAGGGGTAACTAATGAAAAACTGTTTTTT
.	TRBJ2-1	TRBV27	CASSPSAGETYNEQFF	TGTGCCAGCAGTCCCTCAGCTGGGGAGACCTACAATGAGCAGTTCTTC
.	TRBJ1-2	TRBV11-3	CASSLGDFYGYTF	TGTGCCAGCAGCCTCGGAGACTTCTATGGCTACACCTTC
.	TRBJ1-2	TRBV6-1	CASSEGWPGSYGYTF	TGTGCCAGCAGTGAAGGGTGGCCAGGGTCCTATGGCTACACCTTC
.	TRBJ2-1	TRBV9	CASSVPGRTNEQFF	TGTGCCAGCAGCGTACCTGGGAGAACCAATGAGCAGTTCTTC
TRBD1	TRBJ1-1	TRBV6-1	CATRGQETTEAFF	TGTGCCACACGAGGACAGGAAACCACTGAAGCTTTCTTT
.	TRBJ2-5	TRBV29-1	CSGGQATMQETQYF	TGCAGCGGGGGGCAGGCCACTATGCAAGAGACCCAGTACTTC
.	TRBJ1-5	TRBV27	CASGPASTQHF	TGTGCCAGCGGGCCAGCATCAACTCAGCATTTT
.	TRBJ1-2	TRBV6-5	CASRTVGGGYTF	TGTGCCAGCAGAACGGTAGGAGGTGGCTACACCTTC
.	TRBJ2-1	TRBV15	CATSRARGTYNEQFF	TGTGCCACCAGCAGAGCTCGCGGCACGTACAATGAGCAGTTCTTC
.	TRBJ1-2	TRBV5-4	CASSLFGGINYGYTF	TGTGCCAGCAGCTTGTTTGGGGGGATTAACTATGGCTACACCTTC
TRBD1	TRBJ1-2	TRBV7-2	CASSPDRNYGYTF	TGTGCCAGCAGCCCGGACAGGAACTATGGCTACACCTTC
.	TRBJ2-3	TRBV5-4	CASSSGFTDTQYF	TGTGCCAGCAGCTCGGGATTCACGGATACGCAGTATTTT
.	TRBJ1-1	TRBV11-2	CASSLDGNTEAFF	TGTGCCAGCAGCTTAGACGGGAACACTGAAGCTTTCTTT
.	TRBJ2-7	TRBV2	CASNTQRGSYEQYF	TGTGCCAGCAATACGCAACGGGGGTCCTACGAGCAGTACTTC
TRBD2	TRBJ2-7	TRBV4-1	CASSQAWAGGGSYEQYF	TGCGCCAGCAGCCAAGCATGGGCGGGAGGGGGTTCCTACGAGCAGTACTTC
TRBD1	TRBJ2-4	TRBV11-3	CASSSNTLRQGNIQYF	TGTGCCAGCAGCTCTAATACTCTCCGACAGGGGAACATTCAGTACTTC
.	TRBJ1-6	TRBV30	CAWRVGGSSYNSPLHF	TGTGCCTGGAGAGTCGGAGGGAGCTCCTATAATTCACCCCTCCACTTT
.	TRBJ2-3	TRBV5-1	CASSPWDSTDTQYF	TGCGCCAGCAGCCCTTGGGACTCCACAGATACGCAGTATTTT
.	TRBJ2-5	TRBV7-2	CASSLARAGVGETQYF	TGTGCCAGCAGCTTAGCGAGGGCAGGGGTAGGAGAGACCCAGTACTTC
.	TRBJ2-7	TRBV7-2	CASSLIGTHSSYEQYF	TGTGCCAGCAGCTTAATTGGTACCCACAGCTCCTACGAGCAGTACTTC
.	TRBJ1-3	TRBV30	CAWRSGATRSGNTIYF	TGTGCCTGGAGGTCAGGGGCAACGAGGTCGGGAAACACCATATATTTT
.	TRBJ1-4	TRBV5-1	CASSLGRTTPTNEKLFF	TGCGCCAGCAGCTTGGGACGGACAACCCCAACTAATGAAAAACTGTTTTTT
.	TRBJ1-2	TRBV5-4	CASSLARELTYGYTF	TGTGCCAGCAGCTTGGCCAGGGAACTAACTTATGGCTACACCTTC
.	TRBJ2-3	TRBV5-6	CASSLAEGWGTDTQYF	TGTGCCAGCAGCTTGGCAGAGGGCTGGGGCACAGATACGCAGTATTTT
.	TRBJ1-2	TRBV7-9	CASREGYGYTF	TGTGCCAGCAGGGAGGGCTATGGCTACACCTTC
TRBD2	TRBJ2-3	TRBV7-2	CASSRGGSGVTDTQYF	TGTGCCAGCAGCCGGGGGGGGAGCGGGGTAACAGATACGCAGTATTTT
.	TRBJ2-2	TRBV5-1	CASSSRGLDTGELFF	TGCGCCAGCAGCTCTCGGGGGTTGGACACCGGGGAGCTGTTTTTT
.	TRBJ1-2	TRBV19	CASSGTAGGYTF	TGTGCCAGTAGTGGGACTGCTGGGGGCTACACCTTC
.	TRBJ1-5	TRBV30	CAWSPRRDQPQHF	TGTGCCTGGAGTCCCAGGAGGGATCAGCCCCAGCATTTT
TRBD2	TRBJ2-1	TRBV5-1	CASSFRGDRSYNEQFF	TGCGCCAGCAGCTTTCGGGGGGACCGCTCCTACAATGAGCAGTTCTTC
.	TRBJ1-5	TRBV5-1	CASSLGAGGNQPQHF	TGCGCCAGCAGCTTGGGGGCAGGGGGCAATCAGCCCCAGCATTTT
.	TRBJ1-4	TRBV2	CASRLQVNEKLFF	TGTGCCAGCAGACTACAGGTTAACGAAAAACTGTTTTTT